The TCR beta chain under discussion was sequenced for a study of cytomegalovirus exposure and HLA in healthy donors. Whole-study findings and limits: Researchers had no immune exposure information except CMV serostatus available.

A single count supports this clone. Its antigen is as yet unknown. The PCR was carried out with 60 Vbeta primers and 13 Jbeta primers. Clones were sequenced by immunoSEQ multiplex PCR, and TCRdb holds only the in-frame ones, with some missing. The table records 150,000 or so clones, 70% to 80% of them present only once. V dropped 1 base and J dropped 5; count of bases not matched to a gene: 1. This CDR3 contains 15 residues. Germline CDR1 reads LGHNA; CDR2 reads YSLEER. This sequence joins TRBV4-3 and TRBJ2-5; 13 bases line up with TRBD2. The sample comprised PBMCs. This receptor was identified in a man aged 25-45 years in good health and CMV-seronegative. The CDR3 sequence is CASSQGLAGGETQYF. Here the CDR3 DNA reads TGCGCCAGCAGCCAAGGACTAGCGGGAGGCGAGACCCAGTACTTC.